One sample yielded the 17 T cell receptor beta chains listed below, sequenced in a study of blood T cell repertoires in COVID-19. Sequencing used immunoSEQ multiplex PCR; TCRdb keeps in-frame clones, though not all of them. The sample has some 210,000 clones; 80% to 95% are singletons. The source material was peripheral blood. Every receptor here comes from a man aged 60-69 years with COVID-19, enrolled during active disease.

The CDR3 spells CAISESYSQPQHF. The CDR3 bases are TGTGCCATCAGTGAGTCCTATAGTCAGCCCCAGCATTTT. The chain couples TRBV10-3 to TRBJ1-5; no reliable D call. Per germline, CDR1 ENHRY and CDR2 SYGVKD. The CDR3 is 13 residues long. Trimming removed 0 bases at V and 6 bases at J, with 6 bases between.

This sequence joins TRBV15 and TRBJ1-2; no clear D gene. CDR3 length: 13 residues. Germline loops: CDR1 LNHNV, CDR2 YYDKDF (reference sequence). V was trimmed by 5 bases and J by 0 bases, leaving 7 bases between them. In DNA form, the CDR3 reads TGTGCCACCAGCGAGCCCACTAACTATGGCTACACCTTC. Protein sequence: CATSEPTNYGYTF.

The chain has TRBV28 and TRBJ2-6; D possibly corresponds to TRBD1 (7 bases). V shed 4 bases and J shed 3 bases, with 13 bases lying between them. The CDR3 has 16 residues. The germline gives CDR1 MDHEN, CDR2 SYDVKM. In nucleotides, the CDR3 is TGTGCCAGCAGTTCCCCAGGGGGGAGTGGGGCCAACGTCCTGACTTTC. Translation gives CASSSPGGSGANVLTF.

J is TRBJ2-7 and V is TRBV18; TRBD1 matches 10 bases. Germline V gene lookup returns CDR1 KGHSH and CDR2 LQKENI. The V and J ends lost 2 bases and 5 bases, in that order; junction bases with no gene match: 6. The CDR3 consists of 15 residues. The CDR3 nucleotides are TGTGCCAGCTCACCAATCCCGGGACAGGGGAACGAGCAGTACTTC. Its protein is CASSPIPGQGNEQYF.

V and J are TRBV12-3 or TRBV12-4 and TRBJ2-2, with a weak D call TRBD1 (5 bases). Trimming removed 6 bases from V and 4 bases from J, with 9 bases in between. CDR3 size: 13 residues. The chain's CDR3 is CASSRTFTGELFF. For the CDR3, the DNA is TGTGCCAGCAGCCGGACATTCACCGGGGAGCTGTTTTTT.

The chain carries TRBV3-1 (or the pseudogene TRBV3-2) and TRBJ2-7; D is perhaps TRBD1 (5 bases). The CDR3 sequence is 14 residues long. CDR1 and CDR2 (germline): LGHDT, YNNKEL (reference sequence). Trimming removed 2 bases from V and 3 bases from J, with 11 bases in between. Here the CDR3 DNA reads TGTGCCAGCAGCCAACGACAGACTCTCTACGAGCAGTACTTC. Translation gives CASSQRQTLYEQYF.

The V call is TRBV7-8, the J call TRBJ2-7, with a possible D match to TRBD2 (5 bases). This CDR3 has 16 amino acids. CDR1 is SGHVS and CDR2 is FQNEAQ in the germline V gene. The germline V and J ends were trimmed by 8 bases and 3 bases, with 23 bases remaining between them. The CDR3 reads CASALKLTIDYYEQYF. CDR3 in DNA: TGTGCCAGCGCTCTCAAGTTGACCATTGACTACTACGAGCAGTACTTC.

V usage is TRBV7-9 and J usage is TRBJ1-4; D is perhaps TRBD1 (6 bases). Trimming took off 1 base at V and 0 bases at J, with 9 bases between the two ends. The CDR3 consists of 16 residues. The V gene's germline CDR1 is SEHNR and CDR2 FQNEAQ (reference sequence). CDR3 region: CASSLGAGATNEKLFF. In DNA, the CDR3 is TGTGCCAGCAGCTTAGGGGCAGGGGCAACTAATGAAAAACTGTTTTTT.

This chain links TRBV3-1 (or the pseudogene TRBV3-2) with TRBJ1-5; the match to TRBD1 covers 7 bases. This CDR3 comprises 15 residues. Looked up from germline, CDR1 is LGHDT and CDR2 is YNNKEL (reference sequence). V dropped 4 bases and J dropped 4; count of bases not matched to a gene: 7. DNA of the CDR3: TGTGCCAGCAGCCTCGGGACAGCTACTAATCAGCCCCAGCATTTT. Protein: CASSLGTATNQPQHF.

The chain uses TRBV28 and TRBJ1-4; D might be TRBD1 (5 bases). CDR3 length: 15 amino acids. V was clipped by 5 bases and J by 5 bases, with 15 bases between them. The germline V gene encodes CDR1 MDHEN and CDR2 SYDVKM. CDR3 in amino acids: CASSPGAGRNEKLFF. The CDR3 DNA sequence: TGTGCCAGCAGTCCCGGGGCAGGGAGGAATGAAAAACTGTTTTTT.

The sample holds one count of this clone. The CDR3 DNA reads as TGTGCCAGCAGCTTACGTTCGGGACTCGCCTACGAGCAGTACTTC. Translated, it gives CASSLRSGLAYEQYF. This chain uses TRBV7-9 with TRBJ2-7; TRBD2 is a possible D gene (6 bases). The germline gives CDR1 SEHNR, CDR2 FQNEAQ (reference sequence). Trimming left V 2 bases short and J 2 bases short, with 13 bases between. The CDR3 has 15 residues.

The chain is built from TRBV7-6 and TRBJ2-1; the match to TRBD2 covers 7 bases. Losses at the gene ends were 3 bases for V and 9 bases for J; bases not matched to a gene: 5. CDR3 length: 13 amino acids. From germline, CDR1 is SGHVS and CDR2 FNYEAQ. For the CDR3, the DNA is TGTGCCAGCAGCTTTGGGACGGGGGGTGAGCAGTTCTTC. Translating gives CASSFGTGGEQFF.

The V call is TRBV4-2, the J call TRBJ1-2; 10 bases line up with TRBD1. Germline CDR1 and CDR2: LGHNA and YNFKEQ. Germline trimming cut 1 base from V and 4 bases from J; bases unmatched to any gene: 9. The CDR3 has 17 amino acids. In DNA form, the CDR3 reads TGTGCCAGCAGCCAAGCAGAGGACAGGGGGTATGGCTATGGCTACACCTTC. Translating it yields CASSQAEDRGYGYGYTF.

Concerning this clone itself: Within the sample, other DNA sequences also encode this same CDR3. CDR3: CASRQGNNSPLHF. The CDR3 nucleotides are TGTGCCAGCAGACAGGGGAATAATTCACCCCTCCACTTT. The rearrangement joins TRBV6-5 to TRBJ1-6; TRBD1 matches 7 bases. The junction had 1 base not matched to a gene; V was cut back by 6 bases and J by 5 bases. The CDR3 runs to 13 residues. Germline V gene lookup returns CDR1 MNHEY and CDR2 SVGAGI.

The V call is TRBV19, the J call TRBJ2-2, with a weak D call TRBD1 (6 bases). The CDR3 is 14 amino acids. Germline V gene data show CDR1 as LNHDA and CDR2 as SQIVND (reference sequence). V was clipped by 6 bases and J by 1 base, with 9 bases between them. The CDR3 DNA reads TGTGCCAGTAGGACAGGTCGGAACACCGGGGAGCTGTTTTTT. The encoded protein is CASRTGRNTGELFF.

This chain links TRBV6-1 with TRBJ2-2, with 9 bases aligning to TRBD1. The V and J ends lost 6 bases and 7 bases, in that order; junction bases with no gene match: 3. The germline V gene has CDR1 MNHNS and CDR2 SASEGT. This CDR3 region has 13 residues. CDR3: CASRHRGRGELFF. CDR3 sequence (DNA): TGTGCCAGCAGACACAGGGGGCGCGGGGAGCTGTTTTTT.

The chain carries TRBV11-2 and TRBJ2-3; 7 positions match TRBD2. J was trimmed by 0 bases and V by 5 bases; bases with no gene match: 5. In germline, CDR1 is SGHAT, CDR2 FQNNGV. The CDR3 loop spans 15 amino acids. The CDR3 region has the DNA TGTGCCAGCAGCCGAAGCGGGACTAGCACAGATACGCAGTATTTT. It yields the protein CASSRSGTSTDTQYF. The variable domain in full, completed from reference TRBV11-2 and TRBJ2-3, reads EAGVAQSPRYKIIEKRQSVAFWCNPISGHATLYWYQQILGQGPKLLIQFQNNGVVDDSQLPKDRFSAERLKGVDSTLKIQPAKLEDSAVYLCASSRSGTSTDTQYFGPGTRLTVL.